This entry lists 2 T cell receptor beta chains sequenced from one sample in a study of T cells in Graves' hyperthyroidism and ophthalmopathy. Researchers took RNA transcripts and amplified the TCR beta CDR3 regions from them. A first-round RT-PCR of the TCR CDR3 used the HTBI primer set. TCRdb processed the multiplex PCR reads anew with MiXCR; each CDR3 protein has one entry. The sample includes over 700,000 distinct CDR3 sequences, roughly a third of them seen just once. Sequencing was carried out using blood. The receptors derive from a woman in her thirties or forties with Graves' hyperthyroidism.

This clonotype appeared once. The DNA for the CDR3 is TGTGCCAGCAGCCAAGGACAGGGGGCGCTAGAAGCTTTCTTT. Translating it yields CASSQGQGALEAFF. The chain carries TRBV7-9 and TRBJ1-1, with TRBD1 matching 11 bases. The CDR3 extends over 14 amino acids. Germline assignment: CDR1 SEHNR and CDR2 FQNEAQ (reference sequence). J was trimmed by 8 bases and V by 5 bases; bases with no gene match: 7.

The V gene is TRBV29-1, the J gene TRBJ1-5, with a weak D call TRBD1 (6 bases). CDR3 length: 12 residues. The germline V gene has CDR1 SQVTM and CDR2 ANQGSEA. Trimming cost V 2 bases and J 5 bases, with 7 bases left between them. CDR3 in DNA: TGCAGCGTTGAACACAGGGATCAGCCCCAGCATTTT. This encodes CSVEHRDQPQHF.